This TCR beta chain appears in the sequencing data of a study of blood T cell repertoires in COVID-19. TCRdb's table, derived via immunoSEQ multiplex PCR, lists solely in-frame clones and lacks some. The sample holds 280,000 or so clones, almost 90% seen once. The sequenced material came from PBMCs or T cells enriched from blood (not recorded which). The sequence derives from a woman under 30 with acute COVID-19.

CDR3 DNA sequence: TGTGCCAGCAGCTTAGCGGGAGGTGCTAGAGTTAACAATGAGCAGTTCTTC. Translated: CASSLAGGARVNNEQFF. The rearrangement links TRBV7-2 to TRBJ2-1; maybe TRBD2 (6 bases). CDR1 is SGHTA and CDR2 is FQGNSA in the germline V gene. The CDR3 extends over 17 amino acids. Trimming left V 0 bases short and J 5 bases short, with 17 bases between.